The clone carrying this T cell receptor (beta chain) was counted only a few times. TCRdb reanalysed the RT-PCR reads using MiXCR and keeps one entry per CDR3 protein. This sample yields about 480,000 distinct CDR3 sequences, of which 25% are seen a single time; approximately 1.9% belongs to the top ten. Germline assignment: CDR1 MDHEN and CDR2 SYDVKM. V lost 6 bases and J lost 4; bases outside the gene matches: 14. The CDR3 runs to 16 residues. The sample comes from a study of response to subunit inactivated influenza vaccine. The sequenced sample was CD4+ T cells sorted from PBMCs, obtained around 5 days after vaccination. The receptor was isolated from a man in his fifties who received an inactivated influenza vaccine. The rearrangement joins TRBV28 to TRBJ1-2, with 7 bases lining up with TRBD1. The CDR3 region has the DNA TGTGCCAGCAGCGTGGCAGGGGGGGAAGGTAGCTATGGCTACACCTTC. Translation gives CASSVAGGEGSYGYTF.